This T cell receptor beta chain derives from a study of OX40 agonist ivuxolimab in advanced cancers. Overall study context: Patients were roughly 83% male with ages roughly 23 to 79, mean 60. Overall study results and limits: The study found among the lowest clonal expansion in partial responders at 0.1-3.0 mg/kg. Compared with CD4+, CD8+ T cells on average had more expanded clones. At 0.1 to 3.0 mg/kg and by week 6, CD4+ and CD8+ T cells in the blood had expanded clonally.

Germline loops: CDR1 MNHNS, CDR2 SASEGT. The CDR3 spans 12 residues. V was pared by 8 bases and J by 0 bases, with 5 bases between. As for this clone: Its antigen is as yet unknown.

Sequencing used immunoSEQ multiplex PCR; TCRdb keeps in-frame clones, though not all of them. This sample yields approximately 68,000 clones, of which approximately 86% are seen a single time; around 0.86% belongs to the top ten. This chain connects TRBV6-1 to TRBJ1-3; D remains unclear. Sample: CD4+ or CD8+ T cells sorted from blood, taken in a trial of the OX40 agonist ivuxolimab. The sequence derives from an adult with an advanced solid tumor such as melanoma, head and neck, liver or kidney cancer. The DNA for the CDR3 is TGTGCCAGCGGTCTCTCTGGAAACACCATATATTTT. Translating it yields CASGLSGNTIYF.